The clone carrying this T cell receptor (beta chain) appeared a single time. Its antigen is unidentified. These data belong to a study of shared clonotypes between healthy human individuals. Study conclusions and caveats: An effect of sequencing depth on clonotype sharing among donors was expected. Having only a few donors restricted how much genetic and exposure-history diversity was captured.

The CDR3 covers 15 residues. Trimming pared 6 bases from V and 1 base from J, leaving 15 bases between. Per germline, CDR1 MNHNS and CDR2 SASEGT. The assay was immunoSEQ multiplex PCR, and TCRdb's table has in-frame clones only and misses some. The data show approximately 2.5 million clones, around nine tenths seen once. This chain links TRBV6-1 with TRBJ1-1; maybe TRBD1 (5 bases). The sample consisted of naive CD4+ T cells sorted from blood. Subset: CD45RA+ positively selected. The receptor was derived from a man aged 18 to 30 in good health. As DNA, the CDR3 is TGTGCCAGCAGGCGCTATTTACAGGAGAACACTGAAGCTTTCTTT. Its protein is CASRRYLQENTEAFF.